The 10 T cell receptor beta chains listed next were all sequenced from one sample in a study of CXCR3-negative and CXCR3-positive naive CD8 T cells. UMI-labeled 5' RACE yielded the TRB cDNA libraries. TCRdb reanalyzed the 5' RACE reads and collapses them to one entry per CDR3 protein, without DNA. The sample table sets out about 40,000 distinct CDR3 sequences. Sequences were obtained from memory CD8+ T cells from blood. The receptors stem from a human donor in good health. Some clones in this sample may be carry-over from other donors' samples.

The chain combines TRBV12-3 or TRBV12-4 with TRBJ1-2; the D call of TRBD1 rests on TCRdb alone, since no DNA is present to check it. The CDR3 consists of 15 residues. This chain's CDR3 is CASSFMTRQTGGYTF.

CDR3 residues: CAISESMGNTEAFF. The rearrangement links TRBV10-3 to TRBJ1-1. CDR1 ENHRY and CDR2 SYGVKD come from the germline V gene. The CDR3 is 14 amino acids.

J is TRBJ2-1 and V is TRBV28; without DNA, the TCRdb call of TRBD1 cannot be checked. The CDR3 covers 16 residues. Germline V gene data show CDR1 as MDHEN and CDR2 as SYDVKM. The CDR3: CASRRQGERDDNEQFF. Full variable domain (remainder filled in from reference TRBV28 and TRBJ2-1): DVKVTQSSRYLVKRTGEKVFLECVQDMDHENMFWYRQDPGLGLRLIYFSYDVKMKEKGDIPEGYSVSREKKERFSLILESASTNQTSMYLCASRRQGERDDNEQFFGPGTRLTVL.

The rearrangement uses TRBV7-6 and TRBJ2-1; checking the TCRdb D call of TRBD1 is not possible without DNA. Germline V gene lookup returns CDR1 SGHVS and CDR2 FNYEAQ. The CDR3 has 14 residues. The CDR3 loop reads CASSSFETGDEQFF.

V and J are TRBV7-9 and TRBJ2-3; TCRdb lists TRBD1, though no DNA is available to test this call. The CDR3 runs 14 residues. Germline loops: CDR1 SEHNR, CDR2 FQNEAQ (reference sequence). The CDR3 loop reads CASTILGGGDTQYF.

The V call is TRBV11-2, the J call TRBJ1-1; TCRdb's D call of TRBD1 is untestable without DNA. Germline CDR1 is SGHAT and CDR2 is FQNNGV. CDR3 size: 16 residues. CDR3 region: CASSSIKARTGAGAFF.

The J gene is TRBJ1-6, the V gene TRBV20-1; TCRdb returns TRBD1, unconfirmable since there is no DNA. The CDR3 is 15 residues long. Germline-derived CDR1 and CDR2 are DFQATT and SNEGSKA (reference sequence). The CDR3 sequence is CSAMEPEGFNSPLHF.

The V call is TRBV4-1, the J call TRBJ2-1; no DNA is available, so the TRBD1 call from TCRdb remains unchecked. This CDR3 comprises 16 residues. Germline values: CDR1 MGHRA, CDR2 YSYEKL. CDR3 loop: CASSQDRASSYNEQFF.

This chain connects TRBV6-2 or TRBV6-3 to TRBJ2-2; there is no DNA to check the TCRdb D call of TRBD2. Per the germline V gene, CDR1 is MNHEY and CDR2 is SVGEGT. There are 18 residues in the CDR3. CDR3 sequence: CASSYGGLAGMNTGELFF.

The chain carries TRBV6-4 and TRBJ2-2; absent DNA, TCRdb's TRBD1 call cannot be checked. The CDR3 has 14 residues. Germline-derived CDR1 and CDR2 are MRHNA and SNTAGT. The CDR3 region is CASSYSPGTGELFF.